Each of the 23 T cell receptor beta chains below was sequenced from the same sample in a study of cytomegalovirus exposure and HLA in healthy donors. The PCR had 60 Vbeta and 13 Jbeta primers. TCRdb keeps only in-frame clones here, not all; method: immunoSEQ multiplex PCR. The repertoire holds 60,000 to 75,000 clones, with 74% as singletons. The sequenced sample consisted of PBMCs. These receptors all stem from a woman younger than 45 in good health and CMV-seropositive.

The chain joins TRBV6-5 to TRBJ1-1; TRBD1 matches at 7 bases. The germline V gene has CDR1 MNHEY and CDR2 SVGAGI. This CDR3 spans 14 amino acids. The V segment lost 4 bases and the J segment 5 bases; nucleotides outside the gene matches: 7. CDR3 DNA sequence: TGTGCCAGCAGTTTTCGACAGGGAAGGACTGAAGCTTTCTTT. It specifies CASSFRQGRTEAFF.

CDR3 sequence reads: CASSSGQAKTEAFF. CDR3 coding DNA: TGTGCCAGCAGCTCGGGACAGGCGAAGACTGAAGCTTTCTTT. The gene calls are TRBV7-2 and TRBJ1-1; 8 nucleotides match TRBD1. Trimming removed 4 bases from V and 5 bases from J; junction bases left unmatched: 6. The CDR3 is 14 residues long. Germline V gives CDR1 SGHTA, CDR2 FQGNSA.

This clone was counted a single time. The chain is built from TRBV4-1 and TRBJ2-7, with D possibly TRBD2 on 5 matching bases. This CDR3 has 18 residues. V lost 4 bases to trimming and J lost 0 bases, with 22 bases between them. Per germline, CDR1 MGHRA and CDR2 YSYEKL. The CDR3 region has the DNA TGCGCCAGCAGCCCTCTCGCCCAGGTTGCGGGTTTCTCCTACGAGCAGTACTTC. Translating gives CASSPLAQVAGFSYEQYF.

The chain recombines TRBV27 with TRBJ2-5; D unresolved. V gave up 4 bases and J gave up 3 bases, with 9 bases separating them. This CDR3 is built from 13 residues. CDR1 and CDR2 from the germline V gene are MNHEY and SMNVEV (reference sequence). CDR3 loop: CASSSWLKETQYF. DNA for the CDR3: TGTGCCAGCAGTTCCTGGCTGAAAGAGACCCAGTACTTC.

This rearrangement joins TRBV28 to TRBJ2-7; D is perhaps TRBD1 (6 bases). Germline V gene lookup returns CDR1 MDHEN and CDR2 SYDVKM. V was trimmed by 6 bases and J by 5 bases, leaving 23 bases between them. CDR3 size: 16 residues. CDR3 region: CASSFPRTEAPHEQYF. The CDR3 DNA is TGTGCCAGCAGCTTTCCCAGGACAGAAGCGCCCCACGAGCAGTACTTC.

This chain joins TRBV6-5 and TRBJ1-3; unclear D gene. V was trimmed by 0 bases and J by 2 bases, leaving 5 bases between them. The length of the CDR3 is 14 residues. Germline V CDR1 and CDR2: MNHEY, SVGAGI. CDR3 bases: TGTGCCAGCAGTTACTCGGGAGCTGGAAACACCATATATTTT. Its translation: CASSYSGAGNTIYF.

This clone was counted between two and nine times. The chain joins TRBV25-1 to TRBJ1-1, with D unresolved. This CDR3 spans 13 amino acids. Germline V CDR1 and CDR2: MGHDK, SYGVNS. V was shortened by 0 bases and J by 5 bases, with 7 bases between the two germline ends. CDR3 residues: CASSEYRRTEAFF. CDR3 sequence (DNA): TGTGCCAGCAGTGAATACAGGAGGACTGAAGCTTTCTTT.

The chain joins TRBV6-1 to TRBJ1-2, with no clear D. The CDR3 is 14 residues long. Looked up from germline, CDR1 is MNHNS and CDR2 is SASEGT. Trimming removed 7 bases at V and 4 bases at J, with 16 bases between. CDR3 bases: TGTGCCAGCACTCTCAGCACGCCGGGCTATGGCTACACCTTC. It yields the protein CASTLSTPGYGYTF.

There are a few counts of this clone. The rearrangement uses TRBV6-4 and TRBJ1-1; maybe TRBD1 (5 bases). The CDR3 is made up of 13 amino acids. V was cut by 4 bases and J by 1 base, with 7 bases left in between. Germline V lookup: CDR1 MRHNA, CDR2 SNTAGT. CDR3 sequence (DNA): TGTGCCAGCAGTGTCGGACAGAACACTGAAGCTTTCTTT. As protein: CASSVGQNTEAFF.

The V and J genes are TRBV6-1 and TRBJ2-4; D perhaps matches TRBD1 (6 bases). Looked up from germline, CDR1 is MNHNS and CDR2 is SASEGT. Trimming stripped 9 bases from V and 2 bases from J, with 14 bases between. The CDR3 covers 14 residues. The CDR3 DNA sequence: TGTGCCAGTATTCAGGGGAGCCCCAAAAACATTCAGTACTTC. It codes for CASIQGSPKNIQYF.

As regards this clone: One junction end disagrees with the germline gene, perhaps due to a read error. This sequence joins TRBV23-1 and TRBJ2-1; the match to TRBD2 covers 7 bases. TRBV23-1 is identified as an open reading frame with a role that is uncertain. The CDR3 has 12 residues. The CDR3 sequence: CAGDGRTGGVVF. CDR3 sequence (DNA): TGCGCCGGGGACGGTAGGACTGGGGGGGTTGTCTTC.

The chain uses TRBV14 and TRBJ1-1, with 9 bases identical to TRBD1. With 4 bases clipped from V and 1 base from J, the junction kept 7 bases outside the gene matches. Looked up from germline, CDR1 is SGHDN and CDR2 is FVKESK. This CDR3 comprises 16 residues. This chain's CDR3 is CASSPGTGWANTEAFF. DNA for the CDR3: TGTGCCAGCAGCCCAGGGACAGGGTGGGCGAACACTGAAGCTTTCTTT.

The chain employs TRBV4-1 and TRBJ2-5, with 10 bases identical to TRBD2. This CDR3 spans 15 amino acids. Germline CDR1 reads MGHRA; CDR2 reads YSYEKL. V was pared by 1 base and J by 4 bases, with 3 bases of the junction left unmatched. CDR3 in amino acids: CASSQGGLAIETQYF. The DNA of the CDR3 is TGCGCCAGCAGCCAAGGGGGACTAGCGATAGAGACCCAGTACTTC.

The chain employs TRBV18 and TRBJ2-7, with D maybe TRBD2 (7 bases). This CDR3 spans 16 amino acids. V was cut by 3 bases and J by 5 bases, with 20 bases left in between. CDR1 and CDR2 (germline): KGHSH, LQKENI. CDR3 DNA: TGTGCCAGCTCACCGGGAATGGGGGGCGCGGGAGACGAGCAGTACTTC. It translates to CASSPGMGGAGDEQYF.

The rearrangement links TRBV5-1 to TRBJ2-1, with 8 bases aligning to TRBD2. The junction had 3 bases not matched to a gene; V was cut back by 0 bases and J by 1 base. The CDR3 spans 16 residues. Germline lookup yields CDR1 SGHRS and CDR2 YFSETQ. The CDR3 is CASSLAGRVSYNEQFF. CDR3 nucleotide sequence: TGCGCCAGCAGCTTGGCCGGGAGGGTATCCTACAATGAGCAGTTCTTC.

The chain employs TRBV9 and TRBJ2-5; D is perhaps TRBD2 (5 bases). This CDR3 spans 14 amino acids. Trimming cost V 0 bases and J 7 bases, with 13 bases left between them. Looked up from germline, CDR1 is SGDLS and CDR2 is YYNGEE. The CDR3 loop is CASSVEAARGTQYF. The CDR3 bases are TGTGCCAGCAGCGTAGAAGCGGCGCGCGGGACCCAGTACTTC.

The chain joins TRBV5-4 to TRBJ2-3; 10 positions agree with TRBD2. CDR1 SGHNT and CDR2 YYREEE come from the germline V gene (reference sequence). The CDR3 totals 17 residues. The V gene end was trimmed by 1 base and the J gene end by 2 bases; junction bases not matched to a gene: 7. The CDR3 DNA follows: TGTGCCAGCAGCTTGAGGGAAGCGGGAGGGGTCACAGATACGCAGTATTTT. It yields the protein CASSLREAGGVTDTQYF. The full variable domain, with the rest looked up from reference TRBV5-4 and TRBJ2-3, is ETGVTQSPTHLIKTRGQQVTLRCSSQSGHNTVSWYQQALGQGPQFIFQYYREEENGRGNFPPRFSGLQFPNYSSELNVNALELDDSALYLCASSLREAGGVTDTQYFGPGTRLTVL.

This CDR3 is CASMGLAGGETQYF. The CDR3 coding sequence is TGTGCCAGCATGGGACTAGCGGGAGGAGAGACCCAGTACTTC. V and J are TRBV6-1 and TRBJ2-5, with 15 bases identical to TRBD2. This CDR3 comprises 14 residues. Per germline, CDR1 MNHNS and CDR2 SASEGT. V dropped 7 bases and J dropped 4; count of bases not matched to a gene: 1.

The chain combines TRBV30 with TRBJ2-2, with D hard to call. From germline, CDR1 is GTSNPN and CDR2 SVGIG (reference sequence). V gave up 2 bases and J gave up 6 bases, with 7 bases separating them. CDR3 length equals 12 residues. This chain's CDR3 is CAWSPLPGELFF. Written as DNA, the CDR3 is TGTGCCTGGAGTCCTCTCCCCGGGGAGCTGTTTTTT.

V usage is TRBV10-3 and J usage is TRBJ1-1; 7 bases agree with TRBD1. V dropped 11 bases and J dropped 0; count of bases not matched to a gene: 6. The CDR3 extends over 13 amino acids. Per the germline V gene, CDR1 is ENHRY and CDR2 is SYGVKD. The CDR3 spells CAARDSMNTEAFF. For the CDR3, the DNA is TGTGCCGCCCGGGACAGCATGAACACTGAAGCTTTCTTT.

The rearrangement links TRBV30 to TRBJ2-6; D unresolved. This CDR3 comprises 15 residues. Trimming cost V 3 bases and J 2 bases, with 11 bases left between them. CDR1 is GTSNPN, CDR2 SVGIG, per germline (reference sequence). The CDR3 DNA is TGTGCCTGGAGATTAAAGAGGACTGGGGCCAACGTCCTGACTTTC. Its protein product is CAWRLKRTGANVLTF.

The chain joins TRBV5-3 to TRBJ2-1, with 14 positions matching TRBD2. TRBV5-3 is sorted into the ORF group, with uncertain function. Trimming at V came to 3 bases and at J to 10 bases, leaving 15 bases not matched to a gene. The CDR3 runs to 18 residues. CDR3 region: CARSSYREGTSGSDEQFF. DNA for the CDR3: TGTGCCAGAAGCTCCTATCGGGAGGGGACTAGCGGGAGCGACGAGCAGTTCTTC.

The chain uses TRBV4-3 and TRBJ2-7; 12 nucleotides agree with TRBD2. The CDR3 is 17 residues long. The V gene's germline CDR1 is LGHNA and CDR2 YSLEER. Trimming cost V 0 bases and J 2 bases; bases outside gene matches: 5. The CDR3 spells CASSQDPSGRAAYEQYF. As DNA, the CDR3 is TGCGCCAGCAGCCAAGATCCTAGCGGGAGGGCCGCCTACGAGCAGTACTTC.